The next 12 T cell receptor beta chains were all read from a single sample in a study of blood T cell repertoires in COVID-19. Method: immunoSEQ multiplex PCR; TCRdb's copy keeps in-frame clones and lacks some. This repertoire shows about 94,000 clones, roughly 87% found once; its top ten account for about 5%. The sequencing input was peripheral blood. Every receptor here comes from a woman at least 80 years old with acute or convalescent COVID-19.

The V and J genes are TRBV5-6 and TRBJ2-1, with D maybe TRBD1 (5 bases). Germline lookup yields CDR1 SGHDT and CDR2 YYEEEE. Trimming cost V 0 bases and J 5 bases, with 12 bases left between them. The CDR3 is 15 residues long. The CDR3 coding sequence is TGTGCCAGCAGCTTGGATTGGGGCGGACACAATGAGCAGTTCTTC. Translated, it gives CASSLDWGGHNEQFF.

The chain uses TRBV7-9 and TRBJ2-1; no firm D call. Germline assignment: CDR1 SEHNR and CDR2 FQNEAQ (reference sequence). V was clipped by 4 bases and J by 1 base, with 8 bases between them. The CDR3 consists of 14 residues. DNA for the CDR3: TGTGCCAGCAGCTCTGAGATTTCCTACAATGAGCAGTTCTTC. Translating it yields CASSSEISYNEQFF.

The chain uses TRBV3-1 (or the pseudogene TRBV3-2) and TRBJ1-1; no definite D call. The length of the CDR3 is 15 residues. Germline V CDR1 and CDR2: LGHDT, YNNKEL (reference sequence). Deletions cut 4 bases from V and 5 bases from J, with 17 bases between. Here the CDR3 reads CASSLSGKWRTEAFF. For the CDR3, the DNA is TGTGCCAGCAGCCTTAGCGGGAAGTGGAGGACTGAAGCTTTCTTT.

This clone was counted once. The V and J genes are TRBV6-1 and TRBJ1-2, with D possibly matching TRBD1 (6 bases). Germline lookup yields CDR1 MNHNS and CDR2 SASEGT. The V end lost 3 bases, the J end lost 8 bases, and 10 bases lay between the germline ends. The CDR3 length is 12 residues. CDR3 nucleotide sequence: TGTGCCAGCAGTGACAGGGGTAGCGGCTACACCTTC. Encoded protein: CASSDRGSGYTF.

The chain has TRBV9 and TRBJ2-6, with D possibly being TRBD1 (5 bases). V shed 0 bases and J shed 4 bases, with 11 bases lying between them. Germline-derived CDR1 and CDR2 are SGDLS and YYNGEE. The CDR3 consists of 16 residues. CDR3 sequence: CASSVASQGGANVLTF. The DNA for the CDR3 is TGTGCCAGCAGCGTAGCTTCTCAGGGAGGGGCCAACGTCCTGACTTTC.

The chain employs TRBV6-6 and TRBJ2-3; 8 nucleotides match TRBD1. Trimming removed 2 bases from V and 2 bases from J; junction bases left unmatched: 6. CDR3 length: 16 amino acids. Germline V gene data show CDR1 as MNHNY and CDR2 as SVGAGI (reference sequence). CDR3 DNA: TGTGCCAGCAGTTACGGGACAGGACATTCCACAGATACGCAGTATTTT. Amino acid sequence: CASSYGTGHSTDTQYF.

V gene TRBV27 combines with J gene TRBJ1-2; 7 nucleotides line up with TRBD1. In germline, CDR1 is MNHEY, CDR2 SMNVEV (reference sequence). Trimming took 5 bases from V and 7 from J; bases not matched to a gene: 7. This CDR3 is 13 amino acids long. The CDR3 sequence is CASSTDRAGGYTF. The CDR3 coding sequence is TGTGCCAGCAGTACTGACAGGGCGGGTGGCTACACCTTC.

This chain uses TRBV6-2 or TRBV6-3 with TRBJ1-2, with 7 bases lining up with TRBD1. The length of the CDR3 is 16 residues. The ends lost 0 bases at V and 4 bases at J; junction bases unmatched: 8. In germline, CDR1 is MNHEY, CDR2 SVGEGT. This CDR3 is CASSYSTGQSVYGYTF. CDR3 nucleotide sequence: TGTGCCAGCAGTTACTCGACGGGACAGTCTGTCTATGGCTACACCTTC.

This chain joins TRBV20-1 and TRBJ1-2; D ambiguous. This CDR3 spans 12 amino acids. Deletions cut 3 bases from V and 6 bases from J, with 11 bases between. Germline V gives CDR1 DFQATT, CDR2 SNEGSKA (reference sequence). The CDR3 nucleotides read TGCAGTGCTAGTTCCGGGAAGGATGGCTACACCTTC. Its protein product is CSASSGKDGYTF.

The J gene is TRBJ2-3, the V gene TRBV6-1; D not resolved. CDR1 and CDR2 (germline): MNHNS, SASEGT. The CDR3 is 15 residues long. Trimming shortened V by 2 bases and J by 0 bases, and 9 bases separated the two germline ends. CDR3 protein: CASSERRMSTDTQYF. DNA of the CDR3: TGTGCCAGCAGTGAAAGGCGGATGAGCACAGATACGCAGTATTTT.

This chain connects TRBV7-2 to TRBJ2-2; D is unresolved. Trimming removed 6 bases at V and 6 bases at J, with 14 bases between. From germline, CDR1 is SGHTA and CDR2 FQGNSA. CDR3 length equals 14 residues. In DNA form, the CDR3 reads TGTGCCAGCAGTACTATACCGAGCGCCGGGGAGCTGTTTTTT. Its protein is CASSTIPSAGELFF.

The chain uses TRBV4-2 and TRBJ1-4; weak D call: TRBD1 (5 bases). This CDR3 spans 15 amino acids. Per the germline V gene, CDR1 is LGHNA and CDR2 is YNFKEQ. Trimming took 1 base from V and 4 from J, leaving 10 bases between them. The CDR3 reads CASSQGGVRNEKLFF. In DNA form, the CDR3 reads TGTGCCAGCAGCCAAGGGGGGGTCCGTAATGAAAAACTGTTTTTT.